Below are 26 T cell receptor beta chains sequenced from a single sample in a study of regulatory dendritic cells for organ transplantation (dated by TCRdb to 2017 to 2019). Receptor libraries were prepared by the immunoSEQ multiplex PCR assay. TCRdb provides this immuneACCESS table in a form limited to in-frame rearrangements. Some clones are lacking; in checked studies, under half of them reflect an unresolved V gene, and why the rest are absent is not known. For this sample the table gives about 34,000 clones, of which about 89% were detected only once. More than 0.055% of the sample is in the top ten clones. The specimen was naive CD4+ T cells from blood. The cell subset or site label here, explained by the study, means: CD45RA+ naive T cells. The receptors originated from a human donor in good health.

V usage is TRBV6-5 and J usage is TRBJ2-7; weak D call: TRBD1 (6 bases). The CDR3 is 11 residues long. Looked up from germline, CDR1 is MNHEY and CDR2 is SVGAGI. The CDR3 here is CATGQADEQYF. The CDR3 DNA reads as TGTGCTACAGGGCAGGCGGACGAGCAGTACTTC.

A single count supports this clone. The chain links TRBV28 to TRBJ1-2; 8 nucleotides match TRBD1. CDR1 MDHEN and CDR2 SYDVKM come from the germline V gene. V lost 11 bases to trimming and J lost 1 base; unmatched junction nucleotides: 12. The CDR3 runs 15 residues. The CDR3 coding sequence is TGTGCCGTCACCTCGCACGGACAGGGTAACTATGGCTACACCTTC. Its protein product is CAVTSHGQGNYGYTF.

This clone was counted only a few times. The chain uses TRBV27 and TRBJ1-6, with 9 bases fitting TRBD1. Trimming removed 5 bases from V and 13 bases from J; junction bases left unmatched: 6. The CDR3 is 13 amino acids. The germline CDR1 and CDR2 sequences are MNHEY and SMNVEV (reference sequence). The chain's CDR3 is CASSPDRGVPLHF. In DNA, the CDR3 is TGTGCCAGCAGTCCCGACAGGGGGGTCCCCCTCCACTTT.

The CDR3 loop reads CAWSSRENQPQHF. As DNA, the CDR3 is TGTGCCTGGAGTAGCAGGGAAAATCAGCCCCAGCATTTT. The chain couples TRBV30 to TRBJ1-5; possibly TRBD1 for D (5 bases). V shed 2 bases and J shed 4 bases, with 9 bases lying between them. The CDR3 is 13 amino acids. CDR1 and CDR2 from the germline V gene are GTSNPN and SVGIG (reference sequence).

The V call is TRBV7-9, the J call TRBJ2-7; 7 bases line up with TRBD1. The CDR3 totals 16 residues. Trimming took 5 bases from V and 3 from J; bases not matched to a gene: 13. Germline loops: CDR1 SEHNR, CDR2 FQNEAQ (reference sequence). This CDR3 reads CASSPRWTGGRYEQYF. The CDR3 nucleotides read TGTGCCAGCAGCCCCCGATGGACAGGAGGCCGCTACGAGCAGTACTTC.

CDR3 nucleotide sequence: TGTGCCAGCAGTTTAAGGAATACGGATACGCAGTATTTT. Protein sequence: CASSLRNTDTQYF. This sequence joins TRBV28 and TRBJ2-3; no reliable D call. The ends were cut back, 2 bases at V and 6 bases at J, with 9 bases in the middle. The germline CDR1 and CDR2 sequences are MDHEN and SYDVKM. The CDR3 is 13 amino acids.

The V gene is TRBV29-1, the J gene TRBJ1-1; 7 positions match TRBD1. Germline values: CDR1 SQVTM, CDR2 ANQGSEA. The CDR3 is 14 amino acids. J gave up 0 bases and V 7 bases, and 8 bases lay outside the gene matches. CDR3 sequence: CSAKGQRMNTEAFF. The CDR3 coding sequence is TGCAGCGCAAAGGGACAGCGCATGAACACTGAAGCTTTCTTT.

CDR3 coding DNA: TGTGCCAGCAGTATACAGGGTCCAGAGACCCAGTACTTC. Amino acid sequence: CASSIQGPETQYF. The chain links TRBV2 to TRBJ2-5; maybe TRBD1 (6 bases). Between the trimmed V and J ends, which lost 5 bases and 4 bases, there was a span of 11 bases. CDR3 length: 13 residues. Germline CDR1 is SNHLY and CDR2 is FYNNEI.

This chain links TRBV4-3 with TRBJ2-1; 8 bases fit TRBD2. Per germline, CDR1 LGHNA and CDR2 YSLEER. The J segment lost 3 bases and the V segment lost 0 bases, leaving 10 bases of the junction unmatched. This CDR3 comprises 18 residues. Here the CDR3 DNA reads TGCGCCAGCAGCCAAGATCCGGTCGGGGGGGACTACTACAATGAGCAGTTCTTC. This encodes CASSQDPVGGDYYNEQFF.

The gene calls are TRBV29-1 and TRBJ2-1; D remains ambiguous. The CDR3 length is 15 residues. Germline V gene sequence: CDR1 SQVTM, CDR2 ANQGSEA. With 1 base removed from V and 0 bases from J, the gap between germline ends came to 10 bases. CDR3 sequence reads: CSVEGWPNSYNEQFF. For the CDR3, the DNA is TGCAGCGTTGAAGGTTGGCCAAACTCCTACAATGAGCAGTTCTTC.

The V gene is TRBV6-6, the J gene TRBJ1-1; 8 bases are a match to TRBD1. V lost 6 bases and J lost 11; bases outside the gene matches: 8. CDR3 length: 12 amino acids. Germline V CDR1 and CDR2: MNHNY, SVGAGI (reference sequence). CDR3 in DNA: TGTGCCAGCAGGTCAGGACAGGGAGGGGCTTTCTTT. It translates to CASRSGQGGAFF.

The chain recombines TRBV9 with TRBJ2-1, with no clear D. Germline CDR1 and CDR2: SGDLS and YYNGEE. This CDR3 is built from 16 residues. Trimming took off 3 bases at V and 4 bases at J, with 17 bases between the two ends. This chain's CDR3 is CASSALSRTTYNEQFF. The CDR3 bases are TGTGCCAGCAGCGCCCTGTCCCGGACGACATACAATGAGCAGTTCTTC.

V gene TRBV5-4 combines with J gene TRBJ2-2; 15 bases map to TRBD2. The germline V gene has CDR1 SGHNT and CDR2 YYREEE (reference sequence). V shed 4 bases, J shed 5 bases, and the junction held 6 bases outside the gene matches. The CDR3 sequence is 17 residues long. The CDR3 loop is CASSPPGLAGGTGELFF. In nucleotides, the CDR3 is TGTGCCAGCAGCCCTCCGGGACTAGCGGGGGGTACCGGGGAGCTGTTTTTT. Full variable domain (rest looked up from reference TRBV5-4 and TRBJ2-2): ETGVTQSPTHLIKTRGQQVTLRCSSQSGHNTVSWYQQALGQGPQFIFQYYREEENGRGNFPPRFSGLQFPNYSSELNVNALELDDSALYLCASSPPGLAGGTGELFFGEGSRLTVL.

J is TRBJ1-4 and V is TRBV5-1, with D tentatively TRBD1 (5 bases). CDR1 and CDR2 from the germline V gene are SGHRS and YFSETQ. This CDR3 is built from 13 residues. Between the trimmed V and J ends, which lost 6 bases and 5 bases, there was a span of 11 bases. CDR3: CASNMGENEKLFF. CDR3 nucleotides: TGCGCCAGCAACATGGGGGAAAATGAAAAACTGTTTTTT.

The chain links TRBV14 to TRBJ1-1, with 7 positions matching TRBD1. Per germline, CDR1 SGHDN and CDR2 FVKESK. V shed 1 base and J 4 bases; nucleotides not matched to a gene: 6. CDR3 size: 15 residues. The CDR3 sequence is CASSQGQGKGTEAFF. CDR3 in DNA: TGTGCCAGCAGCCAAGGACAGGGTAAGGGCACTGAAGCTTTCTTT.

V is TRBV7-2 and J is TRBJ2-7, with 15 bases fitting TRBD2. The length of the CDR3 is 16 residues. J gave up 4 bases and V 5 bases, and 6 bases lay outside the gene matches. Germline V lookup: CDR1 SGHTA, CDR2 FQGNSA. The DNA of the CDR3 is TGTGCCAGCAGCCTCCCCGGACTAGCGGGGGGGTACGAGCAGTACTTC. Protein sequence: CASSLPGLAGGYEQYF.

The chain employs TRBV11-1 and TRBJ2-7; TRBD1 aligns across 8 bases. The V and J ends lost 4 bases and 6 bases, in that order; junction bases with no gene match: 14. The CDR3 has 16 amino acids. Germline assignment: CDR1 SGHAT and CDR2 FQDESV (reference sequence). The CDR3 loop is CASSSRDRLSSAEQYF. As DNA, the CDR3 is TGTGCCAGCAGCTCAAGGGACAGGCTCTCTTCGGCCGAGCAGTACTTC.

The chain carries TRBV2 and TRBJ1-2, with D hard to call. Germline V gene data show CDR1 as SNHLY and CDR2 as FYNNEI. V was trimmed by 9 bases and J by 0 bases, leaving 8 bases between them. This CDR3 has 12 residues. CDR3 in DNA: TGTGCCAGTACTGGTACTAACTATGGCTACACCTTC. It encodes CASTGTNYGYTF. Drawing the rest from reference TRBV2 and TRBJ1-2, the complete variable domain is EPEVTQTPSHQVTQMGQEVILRCVPISNHLYFYWYRQILGQKVEFLVSFYNNEISEKSEIFDDQFSVERPDGSNFTLKIRSTKLEDSAMYFCASTGTNYGYTFGSGTRLTVV.

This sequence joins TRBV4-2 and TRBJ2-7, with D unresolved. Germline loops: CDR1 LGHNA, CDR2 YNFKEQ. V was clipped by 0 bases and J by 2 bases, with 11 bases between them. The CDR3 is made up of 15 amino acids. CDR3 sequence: CASSQDRAAAYEQYF. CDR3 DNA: TGTGCCAGCAGCCAAGATAGGGCAGCCGCCTACGAGCAGTACTTC.

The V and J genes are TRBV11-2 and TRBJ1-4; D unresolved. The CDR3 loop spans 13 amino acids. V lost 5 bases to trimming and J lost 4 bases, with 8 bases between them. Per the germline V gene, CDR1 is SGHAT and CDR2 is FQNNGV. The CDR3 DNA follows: TGTGCCAGCAGCAGAAGTCTTAATGAAAAACTGTTTTTT. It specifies CASSRSLNEKLFF.

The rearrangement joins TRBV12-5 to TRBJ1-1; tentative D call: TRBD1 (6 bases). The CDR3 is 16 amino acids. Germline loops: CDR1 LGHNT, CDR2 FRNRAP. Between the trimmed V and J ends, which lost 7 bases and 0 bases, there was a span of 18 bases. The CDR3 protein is CASVNSQGPLNTEAFF. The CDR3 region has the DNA TGTGCTAGTGTCAACTCTCAGGGGCCGTTGAACACTGAAGCTTTCTTT.

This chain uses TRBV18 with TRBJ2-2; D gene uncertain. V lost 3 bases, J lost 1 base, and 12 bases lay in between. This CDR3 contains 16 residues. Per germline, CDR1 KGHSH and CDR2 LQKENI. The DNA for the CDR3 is TGTGCCAGCTCACCTCGGGTCGGCGGGAACACCGGGGAGCTGTTTTTT. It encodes CASSPRVGGNTGELFF.

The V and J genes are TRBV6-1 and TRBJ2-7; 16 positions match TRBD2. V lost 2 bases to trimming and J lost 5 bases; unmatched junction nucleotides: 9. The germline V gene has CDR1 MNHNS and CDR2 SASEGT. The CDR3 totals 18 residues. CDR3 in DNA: TGTGCCAGCAGTGAATGGGGGACTAGCGGGGGGGCCGCCGACGAGCAGTACTTC. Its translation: CASSEWGTSGGAADEQYF.

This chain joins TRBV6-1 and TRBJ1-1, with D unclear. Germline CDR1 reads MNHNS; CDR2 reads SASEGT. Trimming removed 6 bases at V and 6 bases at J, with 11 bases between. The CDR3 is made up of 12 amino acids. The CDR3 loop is CASRVNPAEAFF. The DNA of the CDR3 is TGTGCCAGCAGAGTCAACCCCGCTGAAGCTTTCTTT.

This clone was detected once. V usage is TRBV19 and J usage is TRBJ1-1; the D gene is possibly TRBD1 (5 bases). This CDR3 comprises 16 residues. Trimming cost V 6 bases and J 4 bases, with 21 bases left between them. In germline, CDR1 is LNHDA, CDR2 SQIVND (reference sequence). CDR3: CASRKTGAGRGTEAFF. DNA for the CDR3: TGTGCCAGTAGGAAGACCGGAGCGGGGCGCGGCACTGAAGCTTTCTTT.

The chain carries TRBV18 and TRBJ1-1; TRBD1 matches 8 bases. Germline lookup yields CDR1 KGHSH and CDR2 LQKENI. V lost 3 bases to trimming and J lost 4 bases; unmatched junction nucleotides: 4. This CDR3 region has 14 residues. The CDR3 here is CASSPLDRGTEAFF. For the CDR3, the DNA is TGTGCCAGCTCACCCCTCGACAGGGGCACTGAAGCTTTCTTT.